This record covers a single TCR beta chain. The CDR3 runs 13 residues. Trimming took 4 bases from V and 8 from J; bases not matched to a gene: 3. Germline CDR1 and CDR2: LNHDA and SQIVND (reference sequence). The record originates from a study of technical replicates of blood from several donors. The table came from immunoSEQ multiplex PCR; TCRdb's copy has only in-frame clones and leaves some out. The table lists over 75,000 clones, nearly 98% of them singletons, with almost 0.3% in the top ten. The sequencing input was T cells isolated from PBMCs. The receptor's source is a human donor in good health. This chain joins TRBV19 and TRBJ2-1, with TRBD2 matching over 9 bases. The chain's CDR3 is CASSSGRVHEQFF. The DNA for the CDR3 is TGTGCCAGTAGTAGCGGGAGGGTACATGAGCAGTTCTTC.